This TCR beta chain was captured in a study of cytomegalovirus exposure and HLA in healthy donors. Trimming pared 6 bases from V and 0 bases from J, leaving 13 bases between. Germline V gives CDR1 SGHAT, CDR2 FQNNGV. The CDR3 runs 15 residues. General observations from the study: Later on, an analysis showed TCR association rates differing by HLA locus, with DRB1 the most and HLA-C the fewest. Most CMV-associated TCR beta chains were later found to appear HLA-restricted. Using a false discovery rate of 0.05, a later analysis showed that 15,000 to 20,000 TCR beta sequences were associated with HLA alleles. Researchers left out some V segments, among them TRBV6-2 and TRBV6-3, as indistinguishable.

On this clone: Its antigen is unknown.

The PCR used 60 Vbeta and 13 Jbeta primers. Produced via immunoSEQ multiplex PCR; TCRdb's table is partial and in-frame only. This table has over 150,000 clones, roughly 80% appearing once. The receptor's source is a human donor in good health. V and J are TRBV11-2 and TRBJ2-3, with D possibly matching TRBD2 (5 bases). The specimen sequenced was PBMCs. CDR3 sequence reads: CASSAIRGSTDTQYF. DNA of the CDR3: TGTGCCAGCAGTGCGATCCGGGGTAGCACAGATACGCAGTATTTT. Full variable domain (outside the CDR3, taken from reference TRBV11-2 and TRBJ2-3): EAGVAQSPRYKIIEKRQSVAFWCNPISGHATLYWYQQILGQGPKLLIQFQNNGVVDDSQLPKDRFSAERLKGVDSTLKIQPAKLEDSAVYLCASSAIRGSTDTQYFGPGTRLTVL.